This T cell receptor beta chain originates from a study of human T cells and chemical hapten exposure. From the RACE reads, TCRdb called clonotypes with MiXCR, one entry per CDR3 protein. This table holds more than 80,000 distinct CDR3 sequences, under 11% found once. Trimming removed 5 bases at V and 4 bases at J, with 14 bases between. Germline-derived CDR1 and CDR2 are MDHEN and SYDVKM. The CDR3 has 14 amino acids. Time point given: patch test 2, 6 weeks after DPC sensitization. Documented treatment: therapeutic diphenylcyclopropenone sensitization with weekly scalp DPC. The clonotype was recovered from a woman in her fifties or sixties with alopecia areata. Some clones in this sample may be carry-over from other donors' samples. V usage is TRBV28 and J usage is TRBJ2-5; D perhaps matches TRBD1 (6 bases). The material sequenced was whole blood, taken in connection with sensitization to the hapten diphenylcyclopropenone (DPC). The chain's CDR3 is CASSTDTGRETQYF. Written as DNA, the CDR3 is TGTGCCAGCAGTACCGACACAGGGAGAGAGACCCAGTACTTC.